This TCR beta chain was sequenced for a study of Ad26.COV2.S vaccination and SARS-CoV-2 variants. As to treatment: roughly 20 received Ad26.COV2.S at low or high dose, single or two shots; several received placebo; per-sample allocation not given. Samples analyzed were those drawn on day 63 after the first vaccine or placebo injection. This person who donated was an adult of 18-55 years in Boston. Germline CDR1 SGHNT, CDR2 YYREEE (reference sequence). J lost 4 bases, V lost 4 bases, and 12 bases had no gene match. This CDR3 contains 16 residues. The assay was immunoSEQ multiplex PCR, and TCRdb's table has in-frame clones only and misses some. The repertoire consists of about 440,000 clones, with 90% occurring once and the leading ten covering roughly 4%.

The clonotype was recovered from a person aged 18-60 years who received the Ad26.COV2.S COVID-19 vaccine or a placebo. The chain carries TRBV5-4 and TRBJ2-3; 7 positions match TRBD1. This sample comprised peripheral blood, obtained in a trial of Ad26.COV2.S vaccine versus placebo. CDR3 in DNA: TGTGCCAGCAGCAGAGACAGGGTCATGAGGGCAGATACGCAGTATTTT. Translating it yields CASSRDRVMRADTQYF.